This TCR beta chain is from a study of cytomegalovirus exposure and HLA in healthy donors (dated by TCRdb to about 2017). For context, the study as a whole: According to an earlier analysis of 450 to 650 of the donors, roughly 180 million T cells yielded approximately 120 million unique TCR beta sequences and approximately 300 Gb of sequence data. Every discovery cohort repertoire had been produced on one sequencing platform. Rather than using new phenotypic data, the later analysis identified candidate immune exposures from TCR beta sequences and from how often those sequences occurred across donors. An earlier analysis of 587 of the donors used high-throughput TCR beta sequencing to judge whether each TCR beta V gene segment behaved as functional or pseudogenic. Of the 350 to 400 genotyped donors, around 81% fell in the genetic ancestry cluster associated with self-reported Caucasian donors. The study combined high-throughput TCR immunosequencing, statistical association of individual TCRs with disease status, and machine learning to predict cytomegalovirus infection status. On average, approximately 250,000 unique TCR beta nucleotide sequences were sequenced per donor among a few hundred genotyped donors of the cohort, with roughly 19% of those sequences being non-productive. Alongside the repertoire data, information on donor age, sex, ethnicity and CMV serostatus was compiled. A later genetic analysis took genome-wide SNP genotypes for about 65% of the 666 donors and used that subset as a discovery cohort. Along with the approximately 650-subject first cohort, a separate validation cohort of 120 different subjects was used. Because of strong linkage in the cohort, roughly five DR-DQ haplotypes were treated as single units for association and clustering. Roughly 300 gigabases of sequencing data and around 87 million unique TCR sequences were included in an early release covering around 650 HLA-typed donors. The number of donors typed differed by locus, with about 629-640 for A, B, C, DRB1 and DQB1, roughly 520 for DQA1, over 600 for DPA1, and 450 to 480 for DPB1. A later analysis re-examined previously published TCR beta repertoires from roughly 650 donors and added high-resolution HLA genotyping to investigate patterns of TCR occurrence. HLA typing covered class I and class II loci at four-digit resolution. The study was designed to test whether signatures of past pathogen exposure could be identified by cataloging public T cell receptors. Using immunosequencing, the study profiled T cell repertoires from approximately 700 subjects and related those repertoires to cytomegalovirus serostatus.

CDR1 and CDR2, looked up from the germline V gene, are KGHSH and LQKENI. Including the terminal cysteine and phenylalanine, the CDR3 comprises 14 residues. The only DNA kept is the CDR3, 42 bases in frame from the first base. Trimming takes 5 bases off V and 7 bases off J; junction bases not matched to a gene: 5. Results the study describes overall, beyond this receptor: A later genetic analysis associated a missense DCLRE1C variant with V-gene and J-gene trimming of TCR beta chains, and an independent cohort replicated the association. When HLA alleles, especially DR and DQ, strongly co-occurred, TCR associations were difficult to assign to individual alleles. Some IMGT-functional V segments, including TRBV6-2 and TRBV6-3, could not be distinguished by the 87-base-pair reads and were therefore excluded. Specific HLA alleles were associated with around 18,000 TCR beta sequences at a false discovery rate of 0.05 in a later analysis. In an earlier analysis of more than 450 of the donors, most TCR beta V segments were observed in productive rearrangements about 87% or about 30% of the time, broadly matching IMGT annotations. Approximately 16 rarely observed V segments, including chromosome 9 orphons, were excluded from the earlier analysis of several hundred of the donors because counts were too low. Only TCR beta chains were sequenced in this cohort, and the absence of alpha or paired-chain data limited detectable features. In both the original and validation cohorts, the classifier was reported to diagnose cytomegalovirus status with high specificity and sensitivity. Because HLA typing was unavailable for some donors at each locus, only the typed subset was used in association tests. According to a later genetic analysis, donors in an Asian-associated ancestry cluster had fewer N-insertions in productive TCRs than the roughly 670-donor mean. Correlated functional status among segregating V segments might reflect linkage disequilibrium, but an unknown experimental factor could not be ruled out. CMV serostatus was the only immune exposure information available for the cohort. Roughly uniform sequencing depth across donors was assumed in presence/absence analyses, although this assumption may not hold. In a later analysis, most CMV-associated TCR beta chains were found to appear HLA-restricted, with HLA associations seemingly driven largely by CMV exposure. A later analysis reported that several top co-occurrence clusters appeared linked to parvovirus B19, influenza, CMV and Epstein-Barr virus. It was suggested by the authors that the approach could potentially be generalized to other disease states and immunological phenotypes. A group of highly shared sequence variants was considered likely to be a technical artifact of the sequencing pipeline. Most TCR sequences were observed very rarely across donors, whereas some public TCRs were present in many individuals. A further reported finding was that TCR beta sequences accurately predicted the HLA-A and HLA-B alleles for most subjects in the first cohort. In a later analysis, HLA-associated TCR beta chains were found to be more clonally expanded and to have lower generation probabilities than equally common non-associated chains. A total of about 180 TCR beta chains were listed by the study as associated with cytomegalovirus. In a later analysis, the rate of TCR association differed among HLA loci, with DRB1 alleles having the most associated TCRs and HLA-C alleles having the fewest. In vitro tests confirmed that a few of the cytomegalovirus-associated TCR beta chains recognize cytomegalovirus antigens.

Library preparation used the immunoSEQ multiplex PCR assay. A mixture of 60 forward primers for TCR Vbeta segments and 13 reverse primers for TCR Jbeta segments was used in the multiplex PCR. The CDR3 region of rearranged TCR beta genes was amplified from genomic DNA by a multiplex PCR assay. On the Illumina HiSeq System, the amplified TCR beta libraries were sequenced as 87-base-pair reads. The authors processed their data as follows. In a later analysis, roughly 80 million unique TCR beta chains were counted across the approximately 670 repertoires, and approximately 9.9 million of these chains were shared by at least two donors. Raw reads were error-corrected and collapsed into unique sequences with a nearest-neighbor algorithm that merged closely related sequences to remove PCR and sequencing errors. V, D and J gene segments were assigned by aligning CDR3 sequences to IMGT reference sequences. For a sequence to be retained, a match of at least six nucleotides was required to both a V gene segment and a J gene segment. Rearrangements were called productive when the CDR3 lacked stop codons and stayed in frame with V and J; all others were non-productive. Following IMGT convention, CDR3 was defined as the stretch from the second conserved V-encoded cysteine to the conserved J-encoded phenylalanine. The earlier analysis of 587 of the donors excluded any sequence lacking an unambiguous match to a single V gene segment. In an earlier analysis of approximately 560 of the donors, a V segment was called functional when productive rearrangements were above 56.7%, and segregating when the standard deviation between donors exceeded 5%. A statistical classification framework was built for diagnosing cytomegalovirus status from the catalog of TCR beta chain sequences. In a later analysis, TCR nucleotide sequences were compared against IMGT/GENE-DB human TR gene sequences so that V and J genes could be assigned. The TCRdist pipeline was used in a later analysis to assign CDR3 sequences and most-parsimonious VDJ recombination scenarios. In a later analysis, each TCR beta chain was defined by its CDR3 amino acid sequence together with its V-gene family, and reads lacking a unique V-gene family were excluded. To address suspected cross-contamination and a sequencing artifact, a later analysis removed approximately 590 highly shared, low-generation-probability nucleotide sequences. For each public chain, a later analysis derived a clonal expansion index from normalized ranks of inferred template counts within each repertoire. A later analysis computed generation probabilities with a VDJ recombination model fitted to out-of-frame rearrangements, and checked the results against IGoR. In a later analysis, TCR-TCR, TCR-HLA and TCR-CMV co-occurrence was scored with hypergeometric tests, and a repertoire-size bias correction was applied to TCR pairs. A later analysis estimated false discovery rates by permuting HLA or CMV assignments 20 times. A later analysis grouped co-occurring TCRs with DBSCAN, adding TCRdist sequence similarity when clustering within HLA-allele-positive subsets. Repertoires with fewer than 30,000 or more than 120,000 public chains, plus five repertoires with anomalous nucleotide sharing, were excluded from co-occurrence clustering. The clones in this table, taken by TCRdb from immuneACCESS, are in-frame only. Not every clone is retained; where verified, under half of the shortfall comes from an unresolved V gene, and the cause of the rest is unknown. That table furnishes V, J and clone size, whereas the DNA furnished D and trimming. Across this sample there are about 300,000 clones, with roughly 90% seen only once. Around 3.7% of the sample is held by the ten biggest clonotypes.

The cohort comprised 550 to 700 healthy bone marrow donors. All cohort members were sampled while nominally healthy, although unrecorded immune exposures were likely present. The donor tested CMV seropositive, placing the donor among the 250 to 350 seropositive members of the cohort. A peripheral blood sample was collected from each donor, and TCR beta sequencing was performed on peripheral blood mononuclear cells. The Qiagen DNeasy Blood Extraction Kit was used to extract genomic DNA from the blood cell samples. A note on this clone: This clone's antigen is unknown. Base qualities are not provided; no much larger clone lies one nucleotide away.

The clonotype originates from a man aged 40-50 years in good health and CMV-seropositive. Recombination joined TRBV18 with TRBJ2-4; 10 central nucleotides agree with TRBD1. Material for sequencing was PBMCs. The DNA sequence reads TGTGCCAGCTCATACGGGACAGGGGTGAACATTCAGTACTTC. Translation gives CASSYGTGVNIQYF.